The rows below give T cell receptor beta chains drawn from one sample of a study of T cell responses to AZD1222 COVID-19 vaccine. The repertoire was sequenced with immunoSEQ multiplex PCR; TCRdb's copy has only in-frame clones and lacks some. The sample lists under 200,000 clones, around 86% occurring once. Sequenced here: peripheral blood, sampled on day 0 of MenACWY control vaccination. The origin of the receptors is an adult in good health. Both conserved end residues are part of each CDR3. The D gene is left open where the match is weak. The size entry is marked missing in some rows and otherwise reads once, few, many or a size class.

v_gene	j_gene	d_gene	abundance	CDR3aa	CDR3nt
TRBV4-3	TRBJ2-3	TRBD2	once	CASSQDLPPAGGRPDVRDTQYF	TGCGCCAGCAGCCAAGATTTGCCTCCAGCGGGGGGGCGTCCGGACGTCCGGGATACGCAGTATTTT
TRBV5-4	TRBJ1-4	TRBD1	NA	CASSSPGQGREKLFF	TGTGCCAGCAGCTCCCCGGGACAGGGACGAGAAAAACTGTTTTTT
TRBV6-1	TRBJ1-1	NA	NA	CASIEGEAFF	TGTGCCAGCATTGAAGGTGAAGCTTTCTTT
TRBV7-9	TRBJ2-7	TRBD1	once	CASSLDRTGRYEQYF	TGTGCCAGCAGCTTAGACCGGACAGGGCGCTACGAGCAGTACTTC
TRBV28	TRBJ2-7	TRBD2	NA	CASSFRLAGFNEQYF	TGTGCCAGCAGTTTCCGACTAGCGGGTTTCAACGAGCAGTACTTC
TRBV28	TRBJ1-5	NA	NA	CASSPGGGRNQPQHF	TGTGCCAGCAGCCCGGGAGGGGGGCGCAATCAGCCCCAGCATTTT
TRBV5-1	TRBJ2-5	TRBD2	NA	CASSSSGGTVQETQYF	TGCGCCAGCAGCTCCTCGGGGGGGACGGTCCAAGAGACCCAGTACTTC
TRBV7-2	TRBJ1-2	NA	NA	CASSPGGRAGYTF	TGTGCCAGCAGTCCTGGGGGGAGGGCTGGCTACACCTTC
TRBV19	TRBJ2-7	NA	NA	CASSIGDGTYEQYF	TGTGCCAGTAGTATTGGGGACGGAACCTACGAGCAGTACTTC
TRBV30	TRBJ2-4	NA	NA	CAWSLFQNIQYF	TGTGCCTGGAGCCTGTTCCAAAACATTCAGTACTTC